Below are 6 T cell receptor beta chains sequenced from a single sample in a study of identical twins. Using its own MiXCR run on the 5' RACE reads, TCRdb lists one record per CDR3 protein. The data show about 690,000 distinct CDR3 sequences, over 5% seen once. Sequences were obtained from naive T cells sorted from blood. These receptors were obtained from a young man in good health.

This clonotype was detected many times. The chain uses TRBV12-3 or TRBV12-4 and TRBJ1-4, with D possibly TRBD1 on 6 matching bases. This CDR3 contains 15 residues. The ends were cut back, 5 bases at V and 5 bases at J, with 15 bases in the middle. The CDR3 DNA is TGTGCCAGCAGTCAGAGGACAGAACCAAATGAAAAACTGTTTTTT. Protein: CASSQRTEPNEKLFF.

J is TRBJ2-5 and V is TRBV7-9; 7 positions match TRBD1. From germline, CDR1 is SEHNR and CDR2 FQNEAQ (reference sequence). This CDR3 has 15 amino acids. The junction had 8 bases not matched to a gene; V was cut back by 6 bases and J by 1 base. The CDR3, as DNA: TGTGCCAGCAGTACACTGGACAGGCCCCAAGAGACCCAGTACTTC. It codes for CASSTLDRPQETQYF.

This clonotype occurred many times. This rearrangement joins TRBV7-8 to TRBJ2-3; D may correspond to TRBD1 or TRBD2 (5 bases each). V dropped 5 bases and J dropped 6 bases, with 27 bases sitting between them. Germline loops: CDR1 SGHVS, CDR2 FQNEAQ. The CDR3 totals 18 residues. The CDR3 reads CASSHTIPPRAGRDTQYF. CDR3 DNA sequence: TGTGCCAGCAGCCATACGATACCCCCGAGGGCAGGGCGCGATACGCAGTATTTT.

In this sample, this clonotype turned up a few times. The chain couples TRBV7-2 to TRBJ2-1; the D gene could be TRBD1 or TRBD2 (5 bases each). Germline V gene data show CDR1 as SGHTA and CDR2 as FQGNSA. This CDR3 has 12 residues. Deletions cut 3 bases from V and 16 bases from J, with 16 bases between. The DNA of the CDR3 is TGTGCCAGCAGCTTCCCTGGGGGATTAGTCTTCTTC. Protein product: CASSFPGGLVFF.

This clonotype was counted many times. The chain has TRBV10-3 and TRBJ1-5; no definite D call. V lost 8 bases, J lost 7 bases, and 12 bases lay in between. Germline values: CDR1 ENHRY, CDR2 SYGVKD. This CDR3 contains 12 residues. CDR3 sequence (DNA): TGTGCCATCGGAGAGGCGCAGCAGCCCCAGCATTTT. This gives the protein CAIGEAQQPQHF.

The rearrangement links TRBV6-2 or TRBV6-3 to TRBJ2-6; the D call may be TRBD1 or TRBD2 (5 bases each). V was shortened by 5 bases and J by 4 bases, with 18 bases between the two germline ends. Germline V gene data show CDR1 as MNHEY and CDR2 as SVGEGT. The CDR3 length is 17 residues. CDR3 bases: TGTGCCAGCAGTCGACCCCCAGAGGGGCTGGGGGCCAACGTCCTGACTTTC. It encodes CASSRPPEGLGANVLTF.